These T cell receptor beta chains were read from a single sample in a study of T cell responses to AZD1222 COVID-19 vaccine. Libraries were prepared by immunoSEQ multiplex PCR; TCRdb keeps only in-frame clonotypes and omits some of them. Here the sample spans 98,000 or so clones, 86% being singletons. Sequenced material: peripheral blood, taken on day 0 of AZD1222 vaccination. Source of these receptors: an adult in good health. Each CDR3 is given with its conserved first and last residue. Each record gives: clone size, V gene, D gene, J gene, CDR3 DNA, CDR3 protein. D genes are given only for firm matches. The size of a clone is reported for some rows only, either as once, few or many, or as a class for expanded clones.

size: few; V: TRBV5-5; D: -; J: TRBJ1-6; DNA: TGTGCCAGCAGCTTTTCAAATAGGCGGATCAATTCACCCCTCCACTTT; CDR3: CASSFSNRRINSPLHF
size: -; V: TRBV6-2/TRBV6-3; D: TRBD1; J: TRBJ1-5; DNA: TGTGCCAGCAGCCCGACAGGGGCATTGTTAGATCAGCCCCAGCATTTT; CDR3: CASSPTGALLDQPQHF
size: -; V: TRBV29-1; D: -; J: TRBJ1-3; DNA: TGCAGCGTTTTTTACCCTGGAAACACCATATATTTT; CDR3: CSVFYPGNTIYF
size: once; V: TRBV7-9; D: -; J: TRBJ2-5; DNA: TGTGCCAGCAGCTTAGCCGGGGGAGAGACCCAGTACTTC; CDR3: CASSLAGGETQYF
size: -; V: TRBV10-1; D: -; J: TRBJ1-5; DNA: TGCGCCAGCAGTGACAGTAATCAGCCCCAGCATTTT; CDR3: CASSDSNQPQHF
size: -; V: TRBV6-5; D: -; J: TRBJ2-5; DNA: TGTGCCAGCAGAGGGGGGGGTGGACGTGAGACCCAGTACTTC; CDR3: CASRGGGGRETQYF
size: once; V: TRBV2; D: -; J: TRBJ2-3; DNA: TGTGCCAGCAGTGACCAACCGAACACAGATACGCAGTATTTT; CDR3: CASSDQPNTDTQYF
size: once; V: TRBV11-1; D: -; J: TRBJ1-1; DNA: TGTGCCAGCAGCTTAGCGCGGAGGGGGAACACTGAAGCTTTCTTT; CDR3: CASSLARRGNTEAFF
size: once; V: TRBV19; D: -; J: TRBJ1-3; DNA: TGTGCCAGTAGTCACAGGCCTCCCTCTGGAAACACCATATATTTT; CDR3: CASSHRPPSGNTIYF
size: -; V: TRBV30; D: -; J: TRBJ2-4; DNA: TGTGCCTGGAGTGCGGGGGGGACAGGAGAAAACATTCAGTACTTC; CDR3: CAWSAGGTGENIQYF
size: -; V: TRBV29-1; D: -; J: TRBJ2-7; DNA: TGCAGCGTTGGGGAGGTTGGGGCGGCCTACGAGCAGTACTTC; CDR3: CSVGEVGAAYEQYF
size: -; V: TRBV5-1; D: TRBD2; J: TRBJ2-4; DNA: TGCGCCAGCAGCTTGGAAGTAGCGGGGGGCGGGAACATTCAGTACTTC; CDR3: CASSLEVAGGGNIQYF
size: -; V: TRBV6-1; D: -; J: TRBJ1-1; DNA: TGTGCCAGCAGTGAAGTGAAGCGTTGGGCTTTCTTT; CDR3: CASSEVKRWAFF
size: -; V: TRBV30; D: TRBD1; J: TRBJ1-5; DNA: TGTGCCTGGAATCTGGGGGACAGACATCAGCCCCAGCATTTT; CDR3: CAWNLGDRHQPQHF
size: -; V: TRBV19; D: -; J: TRBJ2-1; DNA: TGTGCCAGTAGGTTTACGGGGAGAGGAGGGGATGAGCAGTTCTTC; CDR3: CASRFTGRGGDEQFF
size: -; V: TRBV12-3/TRBV12-4; D: -; J: TRBJ1-2; DNA: TGTGCCAGCAGCCCTCCAGGGCTCTATGGCTACACCTTC; CDR3: CASSPPGLYGYTF
size: -; V: TRBV27; D: TRBD1; J: TRBJ1-3; DNA: TGTGCCAGCAGTTCCCTATGGCGGGACAGGACCAACTCTGGAAACACCATATATTTT; CDR3: CASSSLWRDRTNSGNTIYF
size: few; V: TRBV7-2; D: TRBD1; J: TRBJ1-5; DNA: TGTGCCAGCAGCCGGACAGGGGACAATCAGCCCCAGCATTTT; CDR3: CASSRTGDNQPQHF
size: -; V: TRBV7-9; D: TRBD1; J: TRBJ2-5; DNA: TGTGCCAGCAGTTATACAGGGGGATTAGAGACCCAGTACTTC; CDR3: CASSYTGGLETQYF
size: -; V: TRBV10-2; D: -; J: TRBJ1-2; DNA: TGCGCCAGCAGTGCCGCTGGGGGAGGTCTTTATGGCTACACCTTC; CDR3: CASSAAGGGLYGYTF
size: few; V: TRBV10-1; D: -; J: TRBJ2-5; DNA: TGCGCCAGCAGTGAGTCGAGTGGGGCTCAAGAGACCCAGTACTTC; CDR3: CASSESSGAQETQYF
size: once; V: TRBV6-5; D: TRBD1; J: TRBJ2-3; DNA: TGTGCCAGCAGCCTCCGGGACAGGGAAGATACGCAGTATTTT; CDR3: CASSLRDREDTQYF
size: -; V: TRBV28; D: -; J: TRBJ1-5; DNA: TGTGCCAGCAGTTTAACACTTATGGGCAATCAGCCCCAGCATTTT; CDR3: CASSLTLMGNQPQHF
size: -; V: TRBV7-6; D: -; J: TRBJ1-3; DNA: TGTGCCAGCAGCTCCTATATTGGCCGGTCAGGAAACACCATATATTTT; CDR3: CASSSYIGRSGNTIYF
size: -; V: TRBV3-1/TRBV3-2; D: -; J: TRBJ2-7; DNA: TGTGCCAGCAGCCAAGATTTGGGACAAGTCAATTCCTACGAGCAGTACTTC; CDR3: CASSQDLGQVNSYEQYF
size: -; V: TRBV18; D: -; J: TRBJ2-3; DNA: TGTGCCAGCTCACCACGGGGGGCCCAAGATACGCAGTATTTT; CDR3: CASSPRGAQDTQYF
size: once; V: TRBV28; D: -; J: TRBJ1-5; DNA: TGTGCCAGCAGTTTTTGGTTTAGAACAGGCGGAGGACAGCCCCAGCATTTT; CDR3: CASSFWFRTGGGQPQHF
size: -; V: TRBV19; D: TRBD1; J: TRBJ1-6; DNA: TGTGCCAGTCTACAGGGGGCGGCACCTGATTCACCCCTCCACTTT; CDR3: CASLQGAAPDSPLHF
size: few; V: TRBV5-8; D: TRBD1; J: TRBJ1-2; DNA: TGTGCCAGCAGCCCTACAGGGGTTGATTATGGCTACACCTTC; CDR3: CASSPTGVDYGYTF
size: -; V: TRBV30; D: -; J: TRBJ1-6; DNA: TGTGCCTGGAGATTGCAGGTCTTCTCCTATAATTCACCCCTCCACTTT; CDR3: CAWRLQVFSYNSPLHF
size: -; V: TRBV28; D: -; J: TRBJ1-2; DNA: TGTGCCAGCAGTCTCTTCGGGGAGGGACGGAACTATGGGGGCTACACCTTC; CDR3: CASSLFGEGRNYGGYTF
size: -; V: TRBV28; D: TRBD2; J: TRBJ2-2; DNA: TGTGCCACCGCGACTAGCGGGGAGCTCACCGGGGAGCTGTTTTTT; CDR3: CATATSGELTGELFF
size: once; V: TRBV2; D: -; J: TRBJ2-7; DNA: TGTGCCAGCAGGCAAAATACTAGGCCCCAGGGCGAGCAGTACTTC; CDR3: CASRQNTRPQGEQYF
size: -; V: TRBV7-2; D: -; J: TRBJ2-7; DNA: TGTGCCAGCAGAACGGGACATAACTACTACGAGCAGTACTTC; CDR3: CASRTGHNYYEQYF
size: -; V: TRBV3-1/TRBV3-2; D: -; J: TRBJ1-3; DNA: TGTGCCAGCAACCCCCAAAGGCTCTCTGGAAACACCATATATTTT; CDR3: CASNPQRLSGNTIYF
size: -; V: TRBV3-1/TRBV3-2; D: -; J: TRBJ1-3; DNA: TGTGCCAGCAGCCAAGATCGGGGAAACTCTGGAAACACCATATATTTT; CDR3: CASSQDRGNSGNTIYF
size: -; V: TRBV18; D: -; J: TRBJ1-1; DNA: TGTGCCAGCTCATTGCCGGGAGAGGGAACGCGTGAAGCTTTCTTT; CDR3: CASSLPGEGTREAFF
size: -; V: TRBV18; D: -; J: TRBJ1-1; DNA: TGTGCCAGCTCCCCCCGGACAGAACACACTGAAGCTTTCTTT; CDR3: CASSPRTEHTEAFF
size: -; V: TRBV27; D: -; J: TRBJ2-3; DNA: TGTGCCAGCACCCTAGCCCACACAGATACGCAGTATTTT; CDR3: CASTLAHTDTQYF
size: -; V: TRBV5-6; D: -; J: TRBJ2-3; DNA: TGTGCCAGCAGCCTCCGCGGCCGACAGGGGCGGGGGAAGACGCAGTATTTT; CDR3: CASSLRGRQGRGKTQYF
size: once; V: TRBV5-1; D: TRBD1; J: TRBJ1-2; DNA: TGCGCCAGCAGCTTAACCGGGACAGGCTATGGCTACACCTTC; CDR3: CASSLTGTGYGYTF
size: few; V: TRBV30; D: -; J: TRBJ2-5; DNA: TGTGCCTGGACTACCTCGGGAGCCCAGTACTTC; CDR3: CAWTTSGAQYF
size: -; V: TRBV18; D: TRBD1; J: TRBJ1-6; DNA: TGTGCCAGCTCACCTGATGACAGGGGCAATTCACCCCTCCACTTT; CDR3: CASSPDDRGNSPLHF
size: -; V: TRBV10-2; D: TRBD2; J: TRBJ2-1; DNA: TGCGCCAGCAGTGACCTCACCAGTAGCGGGGGGCCACTATACAATGAGCAGTTCTTC; CDR3: CASSDLTSSGGPLYNEQFF
size: -; V: TRBV5-1; D: -; J: TRBJ2-1; DNA: TGCGCCAGCAGCCGAGAGGGACTTTTCAATGAGCAGTTCTTC; CDR3: CASSREGLFNEQFF
size: -; V: TRBV6-5; D: TRBD1; J: TRBJ1-6; DNA: TGTGCCAGCAGTTATCGGGTCAGGGGGGATTCACCCCTCCACTTT; CDR3: CASSYRVRGDSPLHF
size: -; V: TRBV24-1; D: TRBD1; J: TRBJ2-2; DNA: TGTGCCACCAGTGATCCCCCGGGACAGGGATACACCGGGGAGCTGTTTTTT; CDR3: CATSDPPGQGYTGELFF
size: few; V: TRBV27; D: -; J: TRBJ2-7; DNA: TGTGCCAGCACCCGTAACGAGCAGTACTTC; CDR3: CASTRNEQYF
size: -; V: TRBV30; D: -; J: TRBJ1-2; DNA: TGTGCCTGGAGGGGAACAGATTATGGCTACACCTTC; CDR3: CAWRGTDYGYTF
size: -; V: TRBV5-1; D: -; J: TRBJ2-3; DNA: TGCGCCAGCAGCTTGGCTATTGGGGGGCTGGGCGATACGCAGTATTTT; CDR3: CASSLAIGGLGDTQYF
size: -; V: TRBV20-1; D: -; J: TRBJ2-1; DNA: TGCAGTGCTAGTGTCGACCCCTACAATGAGCAGTTCTTC; CDR3: CSASVDPYNEQFF
size: -; V: TRBV5-6; D: -; J: TRBJ1-1; DNA: TGTGCCAGCAGCTTGAAGGCCGGGGCAGCTGAAGCTTTCTTT; CDR3: CASSLKAGAAEAFF
size: -; V: TRBV28; D: -; J: TRBJ1-2; DNA: TGTGCCACCAGTACCGAAGTTACCAACACACTTAACTATGGCTACACCTTC; CDR3: CATSTEVTNTLNYGYTF
size: -; V: TRBV9; D: -; J: TRBJ2-1; DNA: TGTGCCAGCAGCCCGAGCTCCTACAATGAGCAGTTCTTC; CDR3: CASSPSSYNEQFF
size: -; V: TRBV20-1; D: TRBD1; J: TRBJ1-2; DNA: TGCAGCACTACAGGGGACTATGGCTACACCTTC; CDR3: CSTTGDYGYTF
size: -; V: TRBV14; D: -; J: TRBJ2-6; DNA: TGTGCCAGCAGCCAAGACTATCTCTCTGGGGCCAACGTCCTGACTTTC; CDR3: CASSQDYLSGANVLTF
size: -; V: TRBV5-5; D: -; J: TRBJ2-1; DNA: TGTGCCAGCAGCTTGGCCATCGGGGCAAACAAAGACAATGAGCAGTTCTTC; CDR3: CASSLAIGANKDNEQFF
size: -; V: TRBV5-4; D: -; J: TRBJ2-1; DNA: TGTGCCAGCAGCTTGATAACAGGAGAGCAGTTCTTC; CDR3: CASSLITGEQFF